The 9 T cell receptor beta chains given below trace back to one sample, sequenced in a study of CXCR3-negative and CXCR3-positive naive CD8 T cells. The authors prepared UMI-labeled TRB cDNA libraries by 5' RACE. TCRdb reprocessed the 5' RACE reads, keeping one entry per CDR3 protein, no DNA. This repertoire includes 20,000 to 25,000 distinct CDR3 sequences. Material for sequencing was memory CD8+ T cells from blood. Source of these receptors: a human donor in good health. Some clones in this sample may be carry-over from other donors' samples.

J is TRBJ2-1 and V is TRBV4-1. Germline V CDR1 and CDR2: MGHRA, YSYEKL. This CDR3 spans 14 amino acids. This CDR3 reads CASSQEFGTDEQFF.

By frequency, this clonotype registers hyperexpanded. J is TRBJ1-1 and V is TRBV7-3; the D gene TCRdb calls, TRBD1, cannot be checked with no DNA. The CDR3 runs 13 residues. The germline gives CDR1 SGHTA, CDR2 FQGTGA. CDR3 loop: CASSWTGNTEAFF. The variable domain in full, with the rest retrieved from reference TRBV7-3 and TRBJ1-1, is GAGVSQTPSNKVTEKGKYVELRCDPISGHTALYWYRQSLGQGPEFLIYFQGTGAADDSGLPNDRFFAVRPEGSVSTLKIQRTERGDSAVYLCASSWTGNTEAFFGQGTRLTVV.

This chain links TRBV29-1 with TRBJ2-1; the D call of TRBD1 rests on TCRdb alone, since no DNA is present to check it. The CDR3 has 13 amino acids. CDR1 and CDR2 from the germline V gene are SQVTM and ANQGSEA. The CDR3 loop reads CSVTSGMVDEQFF.

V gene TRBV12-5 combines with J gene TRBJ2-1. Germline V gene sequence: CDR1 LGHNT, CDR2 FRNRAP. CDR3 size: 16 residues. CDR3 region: CASGLVVAGSYNEQFF.

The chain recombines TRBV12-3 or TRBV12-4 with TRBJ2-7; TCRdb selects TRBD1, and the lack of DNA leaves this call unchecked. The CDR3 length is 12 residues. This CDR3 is CASRGDNYEQYF.

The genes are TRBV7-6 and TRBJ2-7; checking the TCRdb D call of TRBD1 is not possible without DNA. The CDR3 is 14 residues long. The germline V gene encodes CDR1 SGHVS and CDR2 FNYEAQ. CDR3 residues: CASSFPGSTYEQYF.

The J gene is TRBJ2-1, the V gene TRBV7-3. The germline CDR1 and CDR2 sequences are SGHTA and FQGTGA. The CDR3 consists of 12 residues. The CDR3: CATRGPNNEQFF.

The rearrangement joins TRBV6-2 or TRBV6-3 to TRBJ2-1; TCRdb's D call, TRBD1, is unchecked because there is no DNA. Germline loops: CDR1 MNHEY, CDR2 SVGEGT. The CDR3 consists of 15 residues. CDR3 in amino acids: CASSYPGGRGNEQFF.

The CDR3 loop is CSARDQEGRDTEAFF. V usage is TRBV20-1 and J usage is TRBJ1-1. CDR3 length equals 15 residues. CDR1 is DFQATT, CDR2 SNEGSKA, per germline (reference sequence).